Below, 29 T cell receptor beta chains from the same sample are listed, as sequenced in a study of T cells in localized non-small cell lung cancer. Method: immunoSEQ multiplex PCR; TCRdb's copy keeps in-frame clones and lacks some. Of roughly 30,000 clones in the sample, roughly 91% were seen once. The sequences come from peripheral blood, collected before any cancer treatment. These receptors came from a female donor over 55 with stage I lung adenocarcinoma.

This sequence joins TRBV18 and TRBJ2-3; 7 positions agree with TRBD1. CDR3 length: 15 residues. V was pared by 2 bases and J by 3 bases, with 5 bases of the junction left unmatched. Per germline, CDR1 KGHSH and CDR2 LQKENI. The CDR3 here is CASSPRQGRTDTQYF. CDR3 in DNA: TGTGCCAGCTCACCAAGACAGGGCAGGACAGATACGCAGTATTTT. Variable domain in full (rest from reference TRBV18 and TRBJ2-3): NAGVMQNPRHLVRRRGQEARLRCSPMKGHSHVYWYRQLPEEGLKFMVYLQKENIIDESGMPKERFSAEFPKEGPSILRIQQVVRGDSAAYFCASSPRQGRTDTQYFGPGTRLTVL.

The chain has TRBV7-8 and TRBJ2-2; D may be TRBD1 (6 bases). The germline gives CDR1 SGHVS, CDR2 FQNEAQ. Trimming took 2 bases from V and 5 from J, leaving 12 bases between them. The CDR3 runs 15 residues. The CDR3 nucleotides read TGTGCCAGCAGCTTAATGTCAGGGGTTACCGGGGAGCTGTTTTTT. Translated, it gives CASSLMSGVTGELFF.

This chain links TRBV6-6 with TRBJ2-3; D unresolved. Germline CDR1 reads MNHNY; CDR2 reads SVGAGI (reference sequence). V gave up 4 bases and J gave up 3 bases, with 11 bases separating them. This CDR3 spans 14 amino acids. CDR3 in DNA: TGTGCCAGCAGTTTCGGGTTAGGGACAGATACGCAGTATTTT. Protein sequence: CASSFGLGTDTQYF.

The CDR3 nucleotides are TGTGCCAGCAGCGTATACAGACGACCAGCAACTAATGAAAAACTGTTTTTT. Its protein is CASSVYRRPATNEKLFF. The V call is TRBV5-6, the J call TRBJ1-4; unclear D gene. The CDR3 is 17 amino acids. CDR1 and CDR2 from the germline V gene are SGHDT and YYEEEE. The V end was cut by 4 bases, the J end by 0 bases, with 16 bases between.

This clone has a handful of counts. The chain's CDR3 is CAWREESVWGDEDTEAFF. CDR3 in DNA: TGTGCCTGGAGGGAAGAGAGTGTCTGGGGGGACGAGGACACTGAAGCTTTCTTT. The genes are TRBV30 and TRBJ1-1, with D possibly being TRBD1 (5 bases). Trimming left V 3 bases short and J 3 bases short, with 26 bases between. The CDR3 covers 18 residues. Germline-derived CDR1 and CDR2 are GTSNPN and SVGIG (reference sequence).

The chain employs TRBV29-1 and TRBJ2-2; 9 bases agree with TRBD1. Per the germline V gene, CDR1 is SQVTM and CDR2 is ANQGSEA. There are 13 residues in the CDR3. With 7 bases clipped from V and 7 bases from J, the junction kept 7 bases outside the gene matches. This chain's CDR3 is CSAKQGAGGELFF. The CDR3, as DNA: TGCAGCGCCAAACAGGGGGCAGGCGGGGAGCTGTTTTTT.

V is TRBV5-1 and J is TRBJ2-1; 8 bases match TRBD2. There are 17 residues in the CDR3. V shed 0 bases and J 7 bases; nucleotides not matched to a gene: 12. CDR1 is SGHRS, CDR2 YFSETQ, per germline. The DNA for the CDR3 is TGCGCCAGCAGCTTGGTGGGTAGCGGGACCAAGAGGAATGAGCAGTTCTTC. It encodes CASSLVGSGTKRNEQFF.

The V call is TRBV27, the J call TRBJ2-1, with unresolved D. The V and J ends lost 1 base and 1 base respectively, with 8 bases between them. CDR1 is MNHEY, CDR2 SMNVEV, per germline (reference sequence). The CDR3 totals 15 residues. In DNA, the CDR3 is TGTGCCAGCAGTTTATTGGGGTATTCCTACAATGAGCAGTTCTTC. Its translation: CASSLLGYSYNEQFF.

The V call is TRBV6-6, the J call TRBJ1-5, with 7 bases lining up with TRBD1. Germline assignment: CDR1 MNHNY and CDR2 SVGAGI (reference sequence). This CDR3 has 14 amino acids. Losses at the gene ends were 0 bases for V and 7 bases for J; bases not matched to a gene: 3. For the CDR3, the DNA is TGTGCCAGCAGTTACTCTCAGGGGGAGCAGCCCCAGCATTTT. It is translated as CASSYSQGEQPQHF.

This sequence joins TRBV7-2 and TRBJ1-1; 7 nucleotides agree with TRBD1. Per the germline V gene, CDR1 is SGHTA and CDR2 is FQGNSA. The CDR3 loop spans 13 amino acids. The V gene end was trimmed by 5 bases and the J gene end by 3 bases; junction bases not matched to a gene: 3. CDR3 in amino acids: CASSMDRYTEAFF. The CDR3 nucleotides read TGTGCCAGCAGCATGGACAGGTACACTGAAGCTTTCTTT.

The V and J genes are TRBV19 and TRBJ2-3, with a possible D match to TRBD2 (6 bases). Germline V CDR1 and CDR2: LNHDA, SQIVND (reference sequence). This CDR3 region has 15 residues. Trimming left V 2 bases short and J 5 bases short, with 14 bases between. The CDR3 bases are TGTGCCAGTAGTATATGGGGCGGGATGGGAGATACGCAGTATTTT. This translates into CASSIWGGMGDTQYF.

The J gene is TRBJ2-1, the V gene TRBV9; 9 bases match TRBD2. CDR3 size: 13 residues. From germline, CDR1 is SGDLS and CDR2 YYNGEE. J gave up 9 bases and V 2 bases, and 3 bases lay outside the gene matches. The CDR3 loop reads CASSVAGGTEQFF. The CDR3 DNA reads TGTGCCAGCAGCGTTGCGGGAGGGACTGAGCAGTTCTTC.

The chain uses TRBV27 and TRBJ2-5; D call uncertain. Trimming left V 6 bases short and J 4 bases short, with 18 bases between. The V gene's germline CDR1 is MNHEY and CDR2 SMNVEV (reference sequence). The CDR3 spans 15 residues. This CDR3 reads CASSLRTPRLETQYF. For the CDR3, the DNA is TGTGCCAGCAGCCTCAGGACCCCTCGATTAGAGACCCAGTACTTC.

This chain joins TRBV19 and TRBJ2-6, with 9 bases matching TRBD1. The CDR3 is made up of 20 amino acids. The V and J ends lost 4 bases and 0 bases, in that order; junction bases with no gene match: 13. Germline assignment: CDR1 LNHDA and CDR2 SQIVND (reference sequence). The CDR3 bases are TGTGCCAGTAGTAAACTTCCTCCGGGACAGGGCTTCTCTGGGGCCAACGTCCTGACTTTC. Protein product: CASSKLPPGQGFSGANVLTF.

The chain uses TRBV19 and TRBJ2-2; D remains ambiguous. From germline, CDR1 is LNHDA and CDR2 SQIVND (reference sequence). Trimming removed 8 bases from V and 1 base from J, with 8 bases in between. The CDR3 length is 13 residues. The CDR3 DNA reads TGTGCCAGTGGAAACCAGAACACCGGGGAGCTGTTTTTT. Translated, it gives CASGNQNTGELFF.

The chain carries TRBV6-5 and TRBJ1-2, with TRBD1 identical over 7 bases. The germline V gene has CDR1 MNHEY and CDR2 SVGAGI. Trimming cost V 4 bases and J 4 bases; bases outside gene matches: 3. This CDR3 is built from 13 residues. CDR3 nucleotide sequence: TGTGCCAGCAGTTCAGGACAGGCCTATGGCTACACCTTC. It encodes CASSSGQAYGYTF.

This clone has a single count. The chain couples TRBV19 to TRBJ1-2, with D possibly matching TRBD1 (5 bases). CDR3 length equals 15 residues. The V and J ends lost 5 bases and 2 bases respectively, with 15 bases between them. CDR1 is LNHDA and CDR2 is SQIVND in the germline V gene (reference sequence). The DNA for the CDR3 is TGTGCCAGTAGTGTCACAGGTACCGGGAACTATGGCTACACCTTC. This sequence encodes CASSVTGTGNYGYTF.

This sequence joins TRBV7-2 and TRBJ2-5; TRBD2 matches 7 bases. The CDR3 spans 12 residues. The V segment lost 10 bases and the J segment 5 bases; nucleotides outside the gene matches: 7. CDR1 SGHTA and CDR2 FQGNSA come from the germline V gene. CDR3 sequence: CATRGEVETQYF. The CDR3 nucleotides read TGTGCCACCCGGGGGGAGGTGGAGACCCAGTACTTC.

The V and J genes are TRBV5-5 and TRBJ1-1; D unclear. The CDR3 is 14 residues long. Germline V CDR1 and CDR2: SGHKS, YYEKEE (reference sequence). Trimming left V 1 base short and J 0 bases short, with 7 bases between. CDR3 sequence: CASSLRLLNTEAFF. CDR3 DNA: TGTGCCAGCAGCTTGCGGCTTTTGAACACTGAAGCTTTCTTT. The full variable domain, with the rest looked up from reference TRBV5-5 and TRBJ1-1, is DAGVTQSPTHLIKTRGQQVTLRCSPISGHKSVSWYQQVLGQGPQFIFQYYEKEERGRGNFPDRFSARQFPNYSSELNVNALLLGDSALYLCASSLRLLNTEAFFGQGTRLTVV.

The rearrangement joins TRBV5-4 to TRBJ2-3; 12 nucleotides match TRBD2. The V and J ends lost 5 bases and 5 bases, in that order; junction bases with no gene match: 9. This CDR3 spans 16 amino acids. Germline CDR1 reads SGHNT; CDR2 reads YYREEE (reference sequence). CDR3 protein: CASRAMTSGSVDTQYF. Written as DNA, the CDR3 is TGTGCCAGCAGGGCCATGACTAGCGGGAGCGTAGATACGCAGTATTTT.

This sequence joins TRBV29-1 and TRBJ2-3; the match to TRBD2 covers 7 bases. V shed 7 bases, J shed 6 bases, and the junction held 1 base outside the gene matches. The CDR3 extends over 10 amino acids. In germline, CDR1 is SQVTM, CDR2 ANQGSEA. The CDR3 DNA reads TGCAGCGCCGGGGGGGATACGCAGTATTTT. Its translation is CSAGGDTQYF.

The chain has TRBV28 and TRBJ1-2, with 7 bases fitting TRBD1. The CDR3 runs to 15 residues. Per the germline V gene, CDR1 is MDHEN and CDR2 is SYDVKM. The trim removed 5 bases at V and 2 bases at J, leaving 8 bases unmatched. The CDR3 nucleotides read TGTGCCAGCAGTCAAACCGCGACAGGGAACTATGGCTACACCTTC. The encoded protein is CASSQTATGNYGYTF.

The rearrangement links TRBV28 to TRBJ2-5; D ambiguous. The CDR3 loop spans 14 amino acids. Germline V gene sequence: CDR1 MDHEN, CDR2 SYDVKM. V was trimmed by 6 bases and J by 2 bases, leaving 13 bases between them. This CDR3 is CASSQRSIQETQYF. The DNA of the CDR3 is TGTGCCAGCAGCCAGAGGAGCATTCAAGAGACCCAGTACTTC.

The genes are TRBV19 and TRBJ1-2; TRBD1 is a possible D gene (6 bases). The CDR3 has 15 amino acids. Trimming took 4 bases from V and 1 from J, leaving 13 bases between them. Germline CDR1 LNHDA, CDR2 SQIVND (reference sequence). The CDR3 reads CASSTSLQGNYGYTF. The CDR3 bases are TGTGCCAGTAGTACCTCTTTACAGGGTAACTATGGCTACACCTTC. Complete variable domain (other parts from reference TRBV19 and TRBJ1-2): DGGITQSPKYLFRKEGQNVTLSCEQNLNHDAMYWYRQDPGQGLRLIYYSQIVNDFQKGDIAEGYSVSREKKESFPLTVTSAQKNPTAFYLCASSTSLQGNYGYTFGSGTRLTVV.

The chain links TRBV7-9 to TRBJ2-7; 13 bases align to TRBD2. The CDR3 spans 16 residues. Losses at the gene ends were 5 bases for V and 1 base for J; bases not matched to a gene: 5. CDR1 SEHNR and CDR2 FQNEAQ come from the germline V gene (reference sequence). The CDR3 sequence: CASSTGLAGESYEQYF. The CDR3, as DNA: TGTGCCAGCAGCACCGGACTAGCGGGAGAATCCTACGAGCAGTACTTC.

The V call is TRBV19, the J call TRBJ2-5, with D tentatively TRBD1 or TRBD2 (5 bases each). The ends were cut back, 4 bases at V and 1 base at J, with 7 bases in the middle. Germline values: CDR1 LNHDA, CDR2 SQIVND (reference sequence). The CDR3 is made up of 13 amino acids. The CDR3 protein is CASSRGSQETQYF. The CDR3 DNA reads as TGTGCCAGTAGTAGGGGGTCCCAAGAGACCCAGTACTTC. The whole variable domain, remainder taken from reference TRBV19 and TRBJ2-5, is DGGITQSPKYLFRKEGQNVTLSCEQNLNHDAMYWYRQDPGQGLRLIYYSQIVNDFQKGDIAEGYSVSREKKESFPLTVTSAQKNPTAFYLCASSRGSQETQYFGPGTRLLVL.

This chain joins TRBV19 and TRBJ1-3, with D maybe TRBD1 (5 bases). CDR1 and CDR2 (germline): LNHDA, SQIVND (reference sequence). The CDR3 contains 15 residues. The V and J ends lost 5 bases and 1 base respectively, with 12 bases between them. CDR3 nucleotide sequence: TGTGCCAGTAGTGTCGGGGGGAAGTCTGGAAACACCATATATTTT. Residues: CASSVGGKSGNTIYF.

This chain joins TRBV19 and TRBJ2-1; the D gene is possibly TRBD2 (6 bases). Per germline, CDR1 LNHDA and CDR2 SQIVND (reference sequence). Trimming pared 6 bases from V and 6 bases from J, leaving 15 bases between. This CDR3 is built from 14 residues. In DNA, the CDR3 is TGTGCCAGTAGCTCCGGGACTTCATTCAATGAGCAGTTCTTC. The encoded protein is CASSSGTSFNEQFF.

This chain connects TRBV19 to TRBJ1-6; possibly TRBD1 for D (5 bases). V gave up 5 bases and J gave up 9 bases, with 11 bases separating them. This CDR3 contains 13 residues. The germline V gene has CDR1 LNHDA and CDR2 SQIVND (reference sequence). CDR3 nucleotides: TGTGCCAGTAGTCCACGAGGGGCTTCACCCCTCCACTTT. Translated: CASSPRGASPLHF.